The T cell receptor (beta chain) described here comes from a study of shared clonotypes between healthy human individuals. Findings of the study overall: The naive CD4 repertoires of a few donors were compared, and approximately 5.3% of clonotypes were shared. On the whole, naive subsets had larger estimated richness than memory subsets had.

The repertoire was sequenced with immunoSEQ multiplex PCR; TCRdb's copy has only in-frame clones and lacks some. The data hold roughly 2 million clones, with over 85% observed a single time. Worth noting for this clone: The antigen remains undetermined.

Positive CCR7 selection of CD45RO-negative cells yielded the naive CD8 cells, and terminally differentiated effector memory CD45RA+ cells were excluded. Germline assignment: CDR1 SGHVS and CDR2 FNYEAQ. Trimming pared 5 bases from V and 0 bases from J, leaving 17 bases between. The CDR3 has 18 amino acids. The receptor was derived from a man between 18 and 29 years old in good health. This sequence joins TRBV7-6 and TRBJ2-6, with D perhaps TRBD1 or TRBD2 (5 bases each). Sequencing was done on a sample of naive CD8+ T cells sorted from blood. The CDR3 loop reads CASSPFRDVSSGANVLTF. CDR3 sequence (DNA): TGTGCCAGCAGCCCGTTCCGGGACGTAAGCTCTGGGGCCAACGTCCTGACTTTC.